This T cell receptor beta chain appears in the sequencing data of a study of persistence of HIV-infected CD4 T cells. Germline V gene sequence: CDR1 SGHTA, CDR2 FQGNSA. V gave up 4 bases and J gave up 0 bases, with 12 bases separating them. There are 16 residues in the CDR3. This was the immunoSEQ version 4 assay in survey mode. TCRdb keeps only in-frame clones here, not all; method: immunoSEQ multiplex PCR. The sample has 64,000 or so clones, about 77% seen once. Overlapping HIV-1 Gag 15-mer peptides at approximately 1 ug per peptide per mL were used. Memory cells lacking CD40L and CD69 with high CD45RO were sorted. PBMCs were depleted of CD8+ T cells before stimulation. Remarks on this clone: What it binds is not known.

The receptor was isolated from an adult man with HIV who was CMV-seropositive. The chain couples TRBV7-2 to TRBJ1-4; no firm D call. The specimen comprised CD4+ T cells sorted from PBMCs after approximately 20-hour stimulation, sampled from a patient who received antiretroviral therapy. This CDR3 is CASSSDYATTNEKLFF. The DNA of the CDR3 is TGTGCCAGCAGCTCGGACTACGCGACAACTAATGAAAAACTGTTTTTT.